This TCR beta chain was sequenced for a study of shared clonotypes between healthy human individuals. Assay execution took place at the deep level. The replicate PCRs on unsorted PBMC were given 250 to 300 ng DNA, which is 27,000 or so T cell genomes. Ten immunoSEQ deep assay plates were used to sequence the DNA of unsorted PBMCs. Measured with immunoSEQ multiplex PCR; TCRdb has only the in-frame clones, and not every one. Among about half a million clones listed, more than 65% were seen once. The study used 80 million to 100 million PBMCs per unsorted sample for genomic DNA. Sequencing used PBMCs. The clonotype originates from a woman aged 40-49 years in good health. Some clones in this sample may be carry-over from other donors' samples.

CDR3 DNA sequence: TGTGCCAGCAGCTTACAGGGTGATGAAAAACTGTTTTTT. Its protein is CASSLQGDEKLFF. V and J are TRBV11-1 and TRBJ1-4; possibly TRBD1 for D (5 bases). Germline V gene data show CDR1 as SGHAT and CDR2 as FQDESV (reference sequence). The CDR3 length is 13 residues. Trimming took off 2 bases at V and 6 bases at J, with 7 bases between the two ends.